This T cell receptor beta chain originates from a study of cytomegalovirus exposure and HLA in healthy donors. TCRdb's table, derived via immunoSEQ multiplex PCR, lists solely in-frame clones and lacks some. The table lists hundreds of thousands of clones, approximately 80% of them singletons. Separation from the roughly 700-subject first cohort characterized the roughly 110-subject validation cohort, to which the donors belonged. V dropped 7 bases and J dropped 6 bases, with 14 bases sitting between them. Germline assignment: CDR1 MNHEY and CDR2 SVGAGI. This CDR3 is built from 13 residues. As concerns this clone: Its antigen remains unknown.

Study-level findings and limits: Cytomegalovirus association was listed for about 170 TCR beta chains.

The receptor was derived from a woman younger than 45 in good health and CMV-seropositive. The chain carries TRBV6-5 and TRBJ2-3, with D hard to call. The sample was PBMCs. This chain's CDR3 is CASTSRELDTQYF. DNA for the CDR3: TGTGCCAGCACTTCCCGAGAATTGGATACGCAGTATTTT.